This T cell receptor beta chain appears in the sequencing data of a study of blood T cell repertoires in COVID-19. CDR3 size: 15 residues. V dropped 6 bases and J dropped 2 bases, with 16 bases sitting between them. From germline, CDR1 is MNHEY and CDR2 SMNVEV (reference sequence). As handled by the study authors: It was from reference gene primer amplification that nucleated cell counts were estimated. Data came from immunoSEQ multiplex PCR; TCRdb stores just in-frame clones and leaves some out. V and J calls plus clone size are reproduced from that table; the DNA served to infer D and trimming. Here the sample spans some 85,000 clones, 75% to 85% being singletons.

This chain connects TRBV27 to TRBJ1-2; D is unresolved. The receptor was derived from an elderly woman with acute or convalescent COVID-19. What was sequenced was peripheral blood. The DNA of the CDR3 is TGTGCCAGCAGCGGTGCAGGAAATGGAAACTATGGCTACACCTTC. This sequence encodes CASSGAGNGNYGYTF.